The clone carrying this TCR beta chain has only a few counts. Its cognate antigen is unknown. This CDR3 region has 12 residues. Germline CDR1 is SGHDT and CDR2 is YYEEEE. Trimming pared 7 bases from V and 0 bases from J, leaving 7 bases between. This specimen comes from a study of Graves' ophthalmopathy and Graves' hyperthyroidism. Whole-study context: Specimen type is peripheral blood, obtained at initial diagnosis before any treatment.

Findings and caveats of the study: The model achieved approximately 71% sensitivity and roughly 72% specificity for ophthalmopathy progression. Blood was where most expanded thyroid clonotypes above 0.001 frequency also turned up. A model of 13 signatures distinguished ophthalmopathy from stable hyperthyroidism at under 90% sensitivity and nearly 83% specificity.

Amplified TCR beta CDR3 regions were obtained using RNA transcripts as template. RT-PCR with HTBI primers came first, then second-round multiplex PCR. In TCRdb, the multiplex PCR reads were re-called with MiXCR into one record per CDR3 protein. The data show 740,000 or so distinct CDR3 sequences, roughly 40% seen once. This chain joins TRBV5-6 and TRBJ2-5; D not resolved. The sample consisted of peripheral blood. This clonotype originated in an adult man with Graves' ophthalmopathy. The CDR3 sequence is CASVEYQETQYF. CDR3 coding DNA: TGTGCCAGCGTAGAGTACCAAGAGACCCAGTACTTC.